These 3 T cell receptor beta chains originate from one sample sequenced in a study of T cell repertoires in cytomegalovirus infection. For these TCRs, the target antigens are not known. A single record per CDR3 protein comes from TCRdb applying MiXCR to the reads. The sample has about 310,000 distinct CDR3 sequences; 20% to 25% are singletons. The sequences come from cultured PBMCs, collected from culture after CMV antigen stimulation. These receptors originate from a human donor in good health (CMV status not recorded). Some clones in this sample may be carry-over from other donors' samples.

As regards this clonotype: This sequence may be a read error, since a much larger clone differs from it by one base. J is TRBJ2-1 and V is TRBV7-2, with 10 bases identical to TRBD2. Germline loops: CDR1 SGHTA, CDR2 FQGNSA. This CDR3 is 20 amino acids long. CDR3 region: CASGLGRGAAGGVSYNEQFF. Written as DNA, the CDR3 is TGTGCCAGCGGCTTGGGAAGGGGAGCAGCGGGAGGGGTTTCCTACAATGAGCAGTTCTTC.

This clonotype was counted between two and nine times. The chain combines TRBV7-2 with TRBJ1-5, with D tentatively TRBD1 (5 bases). Per the germline V gene, CDR1 is SGHTA and CDR2 is FQGNSA. CDR3 length equals 13 residues. Trimming stripped 1 base from V and 9 bases from J, with 10 bases between. CDR3 bases: TGTGCCAGCAGCTTAGGCGGGGCAGGGCCCCAGCATTTT. Protein sequence: CASSLGGAGPQHF.

This clonotype was picked up a small number of times. The CDR3 coding sequence is TGCAGTGCTTCCGTACCTAGGAGCTCCTACAATGAGCAGTTCTTC. This encodes CSASVPRSSYNEQFF. The chain employs TRBV20-1 and TRBJ2-1, with D uncertain. CDR1 is DFQATT, CDR2 SNEGSKA, per germline (reference sequence). The CDR3 runs to 15 residues. Trimming took off 5 bases at V and 0 bases at J, with 14 bases between the two ends.